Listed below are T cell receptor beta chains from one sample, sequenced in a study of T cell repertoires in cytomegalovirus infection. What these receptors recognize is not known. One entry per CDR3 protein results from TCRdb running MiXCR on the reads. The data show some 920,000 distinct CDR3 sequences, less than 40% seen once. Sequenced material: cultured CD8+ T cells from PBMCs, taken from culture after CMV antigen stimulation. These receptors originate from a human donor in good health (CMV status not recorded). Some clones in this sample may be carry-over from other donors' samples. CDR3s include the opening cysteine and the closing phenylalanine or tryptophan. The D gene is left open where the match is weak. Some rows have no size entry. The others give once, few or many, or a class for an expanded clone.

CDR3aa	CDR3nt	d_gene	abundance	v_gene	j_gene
CASNEIGQDDPWRKGYTF	TGTGCCAGTAACGAGATTGGACAGGATGACCCGTGGAGGAAGGGCTACACCTTC	TRBD1	few	TRBV19	TRBJ1-2
CASSLGLNEQYF	TGTGCCAGCAGCTTAGGCCTGAACGAGCAGTACTTC	.	.	TRBV7-6	TRBJ2-7
CASSLVATDTEAFF	TGTGCCAGCAGCTTGGTTGCTACGGACACTGAAGCTTTCTTT	.	few	TRBV6-1	TRBJ1-1
CASSQGGTSTNYGYTF	TGCGCCAGCAGCCAAGGGGGGACATCGACTAACTATGGCTACACCTTC	.	.	TRBV4-1	TRBJ1-2
CASSHEGQVNEQFF	TGTGCCAGCAGTCACGAGGGACAGGTCAATGAGCAGTTCTTC	TRBD1	.	TRBV28	TRBJ2-1
CASSLAQGQRTEAFF	TGTGCCAGCAGCTTAGCCCAGGGACAGAGGACTGAAGCTTTCTTT	TRBD1	.	TRBV7-6	TRBJ1-1
CASSEGLAGTYEQYF	TGTGCCAGCAGTGAAGGACTAGCGGGGACCTACGAGCAGTACTTC	TRBD2	.	TRBV6-1	TRBJ2-7
CASSPWGSSNTGELFF	TGTGCCAGCTCACCCTGGGGTTCCTCGAACACCGGGGAGCTGTTTTTT	.	.	TRBV18	TRBJ2-2
CSARGGLRSSYNEQFF	TGCAGTGCTAGAGGTGGACTCAGAAGCTCCTACAATGAGCAGTTCTTC	.	.	TRBV20-1	TRBJ2-1
CASSLSRASNQPQHF	TGTGCCAGCAGTTTATCCAGGGCGAGCAATCAGCCCCAGCATTTT	.	few	TRBV27	TRBJ1-5
CASSVPGTFTDTQYF	TGTGCCAGTAGTGTTCCGGGGACCTTCACAGATACGCAGTATTTT	.	.	TRBV19	TRBJ2-3
CASRGVQAKNIQYF	TGTGCCAGCCGTGGGGTCCAGGCCAAAAACATTCAGTACTTC	.	many	TRBV12-3/TRBV12-4	TRBJ2-4
CSARGRLKNIQYF	TGCAGTGCTAGGGGGAGACTCAAAAACATTCAGTACTTC	.	.	TRBV20-1	TRBJ2-4
CASSGISPIVGGDTGELFF	TGTGCCAGCAGTGGAATTTCCCCAATCGTGGGGGGGGACACCGGGGAGCTGTTTTTT	TRBD2	.	TRBV2	TRBJ2-2
CSAREEHSNQPQHF	TGCAGTGCTAGAGAGGAGCATAGCAATCAGCCCCAGCATTTT	.	few	TRBV20-1	TRBJ1-5
CASSSGKIEFF	TGTGCCAGCAGTTCCGGGAAAATTGAGTTCTTC	.	few	TRBV27	TRBJ2-1
CASSWGGERKKTQYF	TGTGCCAGCAGCTGGGGGGGGGAGAGAAAGAAGACCCAGTACTTC	TRBD2	few	TRBV7-9	TRBJ2-5
CASSPLGRYQETQYF	TGTGCCAGCAGTCCACTGGGGCGATACCAAGAGACCCAGTACTTC	.	.	TRBV27	TRBJ2-5
CATSRDRASGNEQFF	TGTGCCACCAGCAGAGATCGCGCTAGCGGGAATGAGCAGTTCTTC	TRBD2	.	TRBV15	TRBJ2-1
CASSYFAAEIQGTEAFF	TGTGCCAGCAGTTATTTTGCTGCAGAGATTCAGGGGACTGAAGCTTTCTTT	.	.	TRBV6-5	TRBJ1-1
CASSQQGLAPLHF	TGCGCCAGCAGCCAACAGGGGTTAGCACCCCTCCACTTT	.	.	TRBV4-1	TRBJ1-6
CASDDGSTDTQYF	TGTGCCAGCGATGACGGTAGCACAGATACGCAGTATTTT	.	.	TRBV2	TRBJ2-3
CASSIDGRVNPYEQYF	TGTGCCAGCAGCATCGATGGGAGGGTAAACCCCTACGAGCAGTACTTC	TRBD2	many	TRBV7-6	TRBJ2-7
CAINGQGRGFGSGANVLTF	TGTGCCATCAACGGACAGGGACGGGGGTTTGGGTCTGGGGCCAACGTCCTGACTTTC	TRBD1	.	TRBV10-3	TRBJ2-6